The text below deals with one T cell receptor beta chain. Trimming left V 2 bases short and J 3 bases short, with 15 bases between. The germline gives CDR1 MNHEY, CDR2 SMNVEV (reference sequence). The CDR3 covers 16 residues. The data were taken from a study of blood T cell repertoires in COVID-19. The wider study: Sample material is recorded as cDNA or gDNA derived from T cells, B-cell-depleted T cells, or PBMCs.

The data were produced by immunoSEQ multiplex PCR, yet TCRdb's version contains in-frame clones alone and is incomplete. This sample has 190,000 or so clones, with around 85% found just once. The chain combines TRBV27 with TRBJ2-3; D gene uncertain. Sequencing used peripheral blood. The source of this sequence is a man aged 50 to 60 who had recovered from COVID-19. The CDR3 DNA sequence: TGTGCCAGCAGTTTAGGAGTTTTATCCGTGACAGATACGCAGTATTTT. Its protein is CASSLGVLSVTDTQYF.